These 8 T cell receptor beta chains were all obtained from the same sample, sequenced in a study of blood T cell repertoires in COVID-19. The data were produced by immunoSEQ multiplex PCR, yet TCRdb's version contains in-frame clones alone and is incomplete. The sample shows about 230,000 clones, 75% to 90% of them seen only once. Sequencing input: peripheral blood. Every receptor here comes from an older woman with active or convalescent COVID-19.

This chain uses TRBV5-4 with TRBJ1-1, with a tentative D call TRBD1 (6 bases). CDR1 and CDR2 (germline): SGHNT, YYREEE (reference sequence). Trimming shortened V by 4 bases and J by 2 bases, and 15 bases separated the two germline ends. The CDR3 runs to 15 residues. CDR3 region: CASSPPGTRNTEAFF. As DNA, the CDR3 is TGTGCCAGCAGCCCTCCCGGGACAAGAAACACTGAAGCTTTCTTT.

The chain recombines TRBV10-2 with TRBJ1-1; TRBD1 is a possible D gene (5 bases). Deletions cut 6 bases from V and 4 bases from J, with 9 bases between. The CDR3 runs 12 residues. Germline CDR1 and CDR2: WSHSY and SAAADI. The CDR3 bases are TGCGCCAGCAGCCGAACAGGCACTGAAGCTTTCTTT. This gives the protein CASSRTGTEAFF.

The genes are TRBV11-2 and TRBJ2-1; tentative D call: TRBD2 (6 bases). V was pared by 1 base and J by 9 bases, with 10 bases between. Germline loops: CDR1 SGHAT, CDR2 FQNNGV. The CDR3 runs 13 residues. CDR3 sequence reads: CASSLAPTSEQFF. The DNA for the CDR3 is TGTGCCAGCAGCTTAGCGCCGACTAGTGAGCAGTTCTTC.

This clone was picked up a small number of times. This rearrangement joins TRBV18 to TRBJ2-1; D is undetermined. The CDR3 has 16 amino acids. Germline CDR1 is KGHSH and CDR2 is LQKENI. The germline V and J ends were trimmed by 0 bases and 0 bases, with 9 bases remaining between them. The CDR3 coding sequence is TGTGCCAGCTCACCACCTACCTGGAGCTCCTACAATGAGCAGTTCTTC. Residues: CASSPPTWSSYNEQFF.

The gene calls are TRBV12-3 or TRBV12-4 and TRBJ1-3, with D perhaps matching TRBD1 (5 bases). The CDR3 covers 13 residues. V was trimmed by 3 bases and J by 7 bases, leaving 10 bases between them. As DNA, the CDR3 is TGTGCCAGCAGTTTGGGGGGTGGGAACACCATATATTTT. It is translated as CASSLGGGNTIYF.

J is TRBJ1-2 and V is TRBV2, with D perhaps matching TRBD1 (6 bases). The germline CDR1 and CDR2 sequences are SNHLY and FYNNEI. This CDR3 spans 15 amino acids. V lost 0 bases to trimming and J lost 6 bases, with 14 bases between them. The CDR3 reads CASSEALGAGNGYTF. CDR3 bases: TGTGCCAGCAGTGAAGCGCTGGGGGCAGGGAATGGCTACACCTTC.

As concerns this clone: Other DNA sequences from this sample encode an identical CDR3 as well. J is TRBJ1-2 and V is TRBV12-3 or TRBV12-4; D gene uncertain. The CDR3 sequence is 13 residues long. The ends were cut back, 0 bases at V and 5 bases at J, with 7 bases in the middle. The CDR3: CASSLAGLYGYTF. The DNA of the CDR3 is TGTGCCAGCAGTTTAGCAGGACTATATGGCTACACCTTC.

The chain carries TRBV5-1 and TRBJ1-1; no reliable D call. Trimming pared 4 bases from V and 1 base from J, leaving 14 bases between. The CDR3 sequence is 15 residues long. Germline loops: CDR1 SGHRS, CDR2 YFSETQ. The CDR3 coding sequence is TGCGCCAGCAGCCCCGAAGACTCTGGGAACACTGAAGCTTTCTTT. This encodes CASSPEDSGNTEAFF.